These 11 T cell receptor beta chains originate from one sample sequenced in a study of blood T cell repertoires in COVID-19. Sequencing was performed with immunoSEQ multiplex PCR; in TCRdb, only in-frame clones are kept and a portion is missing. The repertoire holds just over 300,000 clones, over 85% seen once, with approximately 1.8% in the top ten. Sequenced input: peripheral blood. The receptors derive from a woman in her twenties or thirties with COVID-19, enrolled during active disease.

CDR3 sequence reads: CASSLTGDPGELFF. DNA of the CDR3: TGTGCCAGCAGCCTGACAGGGGACCCCGGGGAGCTGTTTTTT. The chain uses TRBV7-9 and TRBJ2-2, with 8 bases lining up with TRBD1. This CDR3 is built from 14 residues. Germline V gene data show CDR1 as SEHNR and CDR2 as FQNEAQ (reference sequence). Trimming removed 5 bases from V and 6 bases from J; junction bases left unmatched: 5. Using reference TRBV7-9 and TRBJ2-2 for the parts outside the CDR3, the full variable domain is DTGVSQNPRHKITKRGQNVTFRCDPISEHNRLYWYRQTLGQGPEFLTYFQNEAQLEKSRLLSDRFSAERPKGSFSTLEIQRTEQGDSAMYLCASSLTGDPGELFFGEGSRLTVL.

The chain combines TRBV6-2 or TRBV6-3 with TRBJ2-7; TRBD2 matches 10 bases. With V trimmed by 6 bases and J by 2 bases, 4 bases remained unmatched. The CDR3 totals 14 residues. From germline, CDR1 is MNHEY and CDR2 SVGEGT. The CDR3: CASRPSGGTYEQYF. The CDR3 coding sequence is TGTGCCAGCAGACCTAGCGGGGGAACCTACGAGCAGTACTTC.

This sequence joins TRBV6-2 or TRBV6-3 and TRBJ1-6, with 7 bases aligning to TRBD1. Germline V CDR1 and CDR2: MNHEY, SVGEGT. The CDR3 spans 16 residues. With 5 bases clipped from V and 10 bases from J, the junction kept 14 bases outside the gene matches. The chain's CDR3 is CASSRNMEGGASPLHF. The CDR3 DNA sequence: TGTGCCAGCAGTCGAAATATGGAAGGGGGCGCGTCACCCCTCCACTTT.

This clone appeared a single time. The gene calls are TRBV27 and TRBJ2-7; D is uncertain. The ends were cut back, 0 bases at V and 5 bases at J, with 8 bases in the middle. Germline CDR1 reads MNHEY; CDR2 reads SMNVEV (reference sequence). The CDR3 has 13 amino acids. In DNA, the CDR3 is TGTGCCAGCAGTTTATCGCGCTCGCACGAGCAGTACGTC. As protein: CASSLSRSHEQYV.

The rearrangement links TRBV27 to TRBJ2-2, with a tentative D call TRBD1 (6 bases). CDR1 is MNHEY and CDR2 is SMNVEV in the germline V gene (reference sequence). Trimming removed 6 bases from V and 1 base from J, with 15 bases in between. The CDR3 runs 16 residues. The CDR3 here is CASRGKKGVNTGELFF. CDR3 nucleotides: TGTGCCAGCAGGGGGAAGAAGGGGGTGAACACCGGGGAGCTGTTTTTT.

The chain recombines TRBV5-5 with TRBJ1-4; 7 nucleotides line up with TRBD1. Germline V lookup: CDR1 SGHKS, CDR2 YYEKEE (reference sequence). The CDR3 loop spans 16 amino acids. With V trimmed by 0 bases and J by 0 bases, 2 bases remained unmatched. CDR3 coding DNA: TGTGCCAGCAGCTTGGACAGGGGAGCAACTAATGAAAAACTGTTTTTT. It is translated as CASSLDRGATNEKLFF.

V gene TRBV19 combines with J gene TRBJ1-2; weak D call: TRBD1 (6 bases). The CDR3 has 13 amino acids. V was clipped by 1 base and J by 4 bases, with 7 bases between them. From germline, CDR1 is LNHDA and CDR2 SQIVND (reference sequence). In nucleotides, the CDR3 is TGTGCCAGTAGTATAGGGACAGCCTATGGCTACACCTTC. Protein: CASSIGTAYGYTF.

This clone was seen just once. The CDR3 region is CASSRERGRYNEQFF. DNA of the CDR3: TGTGCCAGCAGTAGGGAGCGGGGGCGTTACAATGAGCAGTTCTTC. V is TRBV6-5 and J is TRBJ2-1, with TRBD2 matching 8 bases. This CDR3 region has 15 residues. V trimming: 5 bases; J trimming: 4 bases; junction bases outside the gene matches: 7. Germline V gene lookup returns CDR1 MNHEY and CDR2 SVGAGI.

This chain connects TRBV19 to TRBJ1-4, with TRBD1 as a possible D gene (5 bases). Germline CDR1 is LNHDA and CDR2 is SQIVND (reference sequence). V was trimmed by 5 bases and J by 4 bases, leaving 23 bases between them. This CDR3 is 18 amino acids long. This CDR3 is CASSRTYNVGGDNEKLFF. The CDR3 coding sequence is TGTGCCAGTAGTCGGACGTATAACGTAGGAGGGGATAATGAAAAACTGTTTTTT.

The CDR3: CASSLRQGAHNYGYTF. For the CDR3, the DNA is TGTGCCAGCAGTCTCCGACAGGGGGCCCATAACTATGGCTACACCTTC. The V gene is TRBV27, the J gene TRBJ1-2; 10 nucleotides align to TRBD1. CDR3 size: 16 residues. Trimming at V came to 5 bases and at J to 1 base, leaving 7 bases not matched to a gene. Germline values: CDR1 MNHEY, CDR2 SMNVEV (reference sequence).

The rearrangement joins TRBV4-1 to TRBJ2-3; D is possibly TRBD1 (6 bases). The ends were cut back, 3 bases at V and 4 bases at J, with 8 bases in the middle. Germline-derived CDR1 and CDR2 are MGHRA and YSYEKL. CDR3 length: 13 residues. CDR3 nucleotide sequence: TGCGCCAGCAGCCAGGACAGTGCAGATACGCAGTATTTT. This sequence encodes CASSQDSADTQYF.